The sequence of this TCR beta chain was determined in a study of cytomegalovirus exposure and HLA in healthy donors. Across the study: Findings of an earlier analysis included some 110 million unique TCR beta sequences from roughly 200 million T cells. Broader study findings: In a later analysis, common viral pathogens appeared linked to several of the most significant clusters.

Details on this clone: Antigen unknown.

Primers: 60 Vbeta forward and 13 Jbeta reverse. This table comes from immunoSEQ multiplex PCR, and its TCRdb copy is limited to in-frame clones, with some not included. Here the sample spans about 97,000 clones, approximately 77% being singletons. Germline values: CDR1 SGHDT, CDR2 YYEEEE. Trimming at V came to 3 bases and at J to 3 bases, leaving 4 bases not matched to a gene. This CDR3 has 14 residues. The sample was PBMCs. The receptor was isolated from a male donor in good health and CMV-seropositive. This sequence joins TRBV5-6 and TRBJ2-7, with 9 bases lining up with TRBD2. For the CDR3, the DNA is TGTGCCAGCAGCTCCGGGACTAGCCTCTACGAGCAGTACTTC. Protein sequence: CASSSGTSLYEQYF.